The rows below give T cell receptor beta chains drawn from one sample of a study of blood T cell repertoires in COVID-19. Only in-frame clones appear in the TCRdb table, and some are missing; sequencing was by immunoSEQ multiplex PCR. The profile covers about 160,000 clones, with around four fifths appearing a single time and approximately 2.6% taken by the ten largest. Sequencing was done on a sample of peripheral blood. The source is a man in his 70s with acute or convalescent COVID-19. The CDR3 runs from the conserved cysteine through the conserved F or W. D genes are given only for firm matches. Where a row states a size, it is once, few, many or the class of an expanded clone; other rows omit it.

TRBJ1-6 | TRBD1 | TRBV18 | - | CASSPSAGGHSPLHF | TGTGCCAGCTCACCATCGGCAGGGGGCCATTCACCCCTCCACTTT
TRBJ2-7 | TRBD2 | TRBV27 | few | CASSFSLGTRTYEQYF | TGTGCCAGCAGTTTCTCTCTTGGGACTAGAACCTACGAGCAGTACTTC
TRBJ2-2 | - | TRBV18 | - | CASSLEDGSDTGELFF | TGTGCCAGCTCACTCGAGGACGGGAGCGACACCGGGGAGCTGTTTTTT
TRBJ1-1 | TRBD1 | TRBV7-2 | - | CASSPPGTGGTEAFF | TGTGCCAGCAGCCCCCCAGGGACAGGGGGCACTGAAGCTTTCTTT
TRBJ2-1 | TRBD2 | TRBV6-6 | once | CASSPRTSGSSYNEQFF | TGTGCCAGCAGTCCACGGACTAGCGGGAGCTCCTACAATGAGCAGTTCTTC
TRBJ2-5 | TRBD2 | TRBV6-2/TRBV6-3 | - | CASSYTATSGRALKETQYF | TGTGCCAGCAGTTACACCGCAACTAGCGGGAGGGCCCTCAAAGAGACCCAGTACTTC
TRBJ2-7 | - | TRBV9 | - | CASSVVLRSEQYF | TGTGCCAGCAGCGTAGTTCTGAGGTCCGAGCAGTACTTC
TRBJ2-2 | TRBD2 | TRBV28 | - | CASSSQLAGANTGELFF | TGTGCCAGCAGTTCCCAACTAGCGGGAGCGAACACCGGGGAGCTGTTTTTT
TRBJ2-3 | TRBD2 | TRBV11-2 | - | CASSLLASGASTDTQYF | TGTGCCAGCAGCTTACTGGCTAGCGGGGCGAGCACAGATACGCAGTATTTT
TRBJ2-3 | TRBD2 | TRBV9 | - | CASSSTSGAGRTDTQYF | TGTGCCAGCAGCTCCACTAGCGGGGCGGGACGCACAGATACGCAGTATTTT
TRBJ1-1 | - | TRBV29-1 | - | CSGVSFGTEAFF | TGCAGCGGTGTTAGCTTTGGGACTGAAGCTTTCTTT
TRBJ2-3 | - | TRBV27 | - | CASSSFDTQYF | TGTGCCAGCAGCTCCTTTGATACGCAGTATTTT
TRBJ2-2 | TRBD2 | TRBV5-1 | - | CASSDQAGATGELFF | TGCGCCAGCAGCGATCAAGCGGGAGCGACCGGGGAGCTGTTTTTT
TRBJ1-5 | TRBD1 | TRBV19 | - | CASTADRGSDQPQHF | TGTGCCAGTACCGCCGACAGGGGGTCAGACCAGCCCCAGCATTTT
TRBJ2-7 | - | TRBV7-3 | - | CASSYGQSYEQYF | TGTGCCAGCAGCTACGGACAGTCCTACGAGCAGTACTTC
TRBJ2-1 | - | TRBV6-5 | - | CASSYRGGYNEQFF | TGTGCCAGCAGTTACAGGGGGGGATACAATGAGCAGTTCTTC
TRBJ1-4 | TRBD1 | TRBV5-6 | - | CASSPAGQGATNEKLFF | TGTGCCAGCAGCCCCGCGGGACAGGGGGCAACTAATGAAAAACTGTTTTTT
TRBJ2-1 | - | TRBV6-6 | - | CASRLESYNEQFF | TGTGCCAGCAGGCTAGAATCCTACAATGAGCAGTTCTTC
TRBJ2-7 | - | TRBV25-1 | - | CASSGSGSEQYF | TGTGCCAGCAGTGGCTCAGGGTCCGAGCAGTACTTC
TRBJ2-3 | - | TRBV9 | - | CASSPLPGEATDTQYF | TGTGCCAGCAGCCCTCTTCCCGGGGAGGCAACAGATACGCAGTATTTT
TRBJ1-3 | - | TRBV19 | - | CASREIDRNGNTIYF | TGTGCCAGTAGAGAAATCGACAGAAATGGAAACACCATATATTTT
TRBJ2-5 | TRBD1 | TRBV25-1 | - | CASSGDRGETQYF | TGTGCCAGCAGTGGGGACAGGGGAGAGACCCAGTACTTC
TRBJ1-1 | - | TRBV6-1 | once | CASSDRQAEAFF | TGTGCCAGCAGTGACCGACAGGCTGAAGCTTTCTTT
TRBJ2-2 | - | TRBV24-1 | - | CATGGPNTGELFF | TGTGCCACCGGAGGGCCGAACACCGGGGAGCTGTTTTTT
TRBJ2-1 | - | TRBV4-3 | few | CARSRGGLGGSSSYNEQFF | TGCGCCCGCAGCCGAGGGGGTCTAGGCGGGTCGTCCTCCTACAATGAGCAGTTCTTC
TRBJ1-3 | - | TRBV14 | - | CASSPSGTAGNTIYF | TGTGCCAGCAGCCCATCAGGGACTGCGGGAAACACCATATATTTT
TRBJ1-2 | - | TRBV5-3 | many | CARSLSEVGGYTF | TGTGCCAGAAGCTTATCGGAGGTTGGGGGCTACACCTTC
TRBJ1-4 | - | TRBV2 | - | CASSRQVPTNEKLFF | TGTGCCAGCAGCAGACAGGTCCCGACTAATGAAAAACTGTTTTTT
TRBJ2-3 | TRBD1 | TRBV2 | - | CASSVRGSSTDTQYF | TGTGCCAGCAGTGTCAGGGGGTCTAGCACAGATACGCAGTATTTT
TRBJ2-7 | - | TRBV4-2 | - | CASSQEARITYEQYF | TGTGCCAGCAGCCAAGAGGCCAGGATAACCTACGAGCAGTACTTC
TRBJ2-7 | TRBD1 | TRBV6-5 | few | CASSPRGLEQYF | TGTGCCAGCAGCCCCAGGGGGCTCGAGCAGTACTTC
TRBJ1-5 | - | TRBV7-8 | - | CASSLEGGLSNQPQHF | TGTGCCAGCAGCTTAGAAGGCGGGCTTAGCAATCAGCCCCAGCATTTT
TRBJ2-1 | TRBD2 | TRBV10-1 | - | CASSEVAGEQFF | TGCGCCAGCAGTGAAGTAGCGGGGGAGCAGTTCTTC
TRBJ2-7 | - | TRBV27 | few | CASSLWQDKYNEQYF | TGTGCCAGCAGTTTATGGCAGGACAAATACAACGAGCAGTACTTC
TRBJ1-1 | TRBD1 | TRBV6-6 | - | CASRGRGQGATEAFF | TGTGCCAGCAGGGGCCGAGGACAGGGGGCGACTGAAGCTTTCTTT
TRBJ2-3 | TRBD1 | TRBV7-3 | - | CASSRPKDRENTDTQYF | TGTGCCAGCAGCCGCCCCAAGGACAGGGAGAACACAGATACGCAGTATTTT
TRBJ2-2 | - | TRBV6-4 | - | CASSVEAGGELFF | TGTGCCAGCAGTGTCGAGGCGGGCGGGGAGCTGTTTTTT
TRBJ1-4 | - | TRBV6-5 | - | CASSRNVAGDEKLFF | TGTGCCAGCTCCCGAAACGTGGCAGGGGATGAAAAACTGTTTTTT
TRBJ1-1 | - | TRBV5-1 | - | CASSLGQEYTEAFF | TGCGCCAGCAGCTTGGGACAGGAATACACTGAAGCTTTCTTT
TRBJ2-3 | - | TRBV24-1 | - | CATSEWSGTDTQYF | TGTGCCACCAGTGAGTGGAGCGGTACAGATACGCAGTATTTT